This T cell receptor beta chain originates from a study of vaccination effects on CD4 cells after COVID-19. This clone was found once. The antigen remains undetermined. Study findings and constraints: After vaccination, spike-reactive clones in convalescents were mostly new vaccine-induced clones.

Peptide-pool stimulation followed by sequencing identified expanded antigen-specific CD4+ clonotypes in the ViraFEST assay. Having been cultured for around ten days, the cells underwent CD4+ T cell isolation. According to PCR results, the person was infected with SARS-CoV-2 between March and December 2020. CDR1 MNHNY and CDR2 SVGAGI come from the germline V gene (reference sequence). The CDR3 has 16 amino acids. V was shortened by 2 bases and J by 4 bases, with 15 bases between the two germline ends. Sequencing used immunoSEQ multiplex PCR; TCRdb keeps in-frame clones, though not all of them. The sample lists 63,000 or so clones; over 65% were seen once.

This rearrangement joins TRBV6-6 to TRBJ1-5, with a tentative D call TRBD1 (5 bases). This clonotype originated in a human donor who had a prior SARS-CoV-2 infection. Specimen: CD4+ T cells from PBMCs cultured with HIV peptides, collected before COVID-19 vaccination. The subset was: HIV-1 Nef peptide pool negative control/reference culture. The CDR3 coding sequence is TGTGCCAGCAGTTACACAGGTCTTCGATCGAATCAGCCCCAGCATTTT. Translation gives CASSYTGLRSNQPQHF.